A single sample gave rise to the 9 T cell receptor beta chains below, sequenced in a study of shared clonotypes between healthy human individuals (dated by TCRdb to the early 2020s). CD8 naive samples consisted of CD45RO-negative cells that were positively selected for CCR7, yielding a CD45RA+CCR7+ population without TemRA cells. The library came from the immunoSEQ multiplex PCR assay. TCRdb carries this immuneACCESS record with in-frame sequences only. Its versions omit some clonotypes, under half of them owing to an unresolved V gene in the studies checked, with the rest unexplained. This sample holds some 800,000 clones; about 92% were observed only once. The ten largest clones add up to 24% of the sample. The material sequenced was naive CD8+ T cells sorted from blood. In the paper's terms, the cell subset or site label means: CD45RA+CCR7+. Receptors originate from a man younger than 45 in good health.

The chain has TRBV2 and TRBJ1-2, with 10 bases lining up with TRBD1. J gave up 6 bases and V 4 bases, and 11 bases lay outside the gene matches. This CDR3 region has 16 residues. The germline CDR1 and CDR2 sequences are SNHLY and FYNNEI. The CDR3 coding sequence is TGTGCCAGCAGTGTGGGCGAGACAGGGGGCGCAGATGGCTACACCTTC. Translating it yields CASSVGETGGADGYTF. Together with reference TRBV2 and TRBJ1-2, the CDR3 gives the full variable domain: EPEVTQTPSHQVTQMGQEVILRCVPISNHLYFYWYRQILGQKVEFLVSFYNNEISEKSEIFDDQFSVERPDGSNFTLKIRSTKLEDSAMYFCASSVGETGGADGYTFGSGTRLTVV.

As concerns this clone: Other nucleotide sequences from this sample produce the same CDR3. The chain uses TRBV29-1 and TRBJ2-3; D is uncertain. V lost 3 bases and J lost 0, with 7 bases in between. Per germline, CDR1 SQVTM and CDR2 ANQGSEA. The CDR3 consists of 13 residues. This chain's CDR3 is CSVEGGSTDTQYF. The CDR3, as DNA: TGCAGCGTTGAGGGCGGTAGCACAGATACGCAGTATTTT.

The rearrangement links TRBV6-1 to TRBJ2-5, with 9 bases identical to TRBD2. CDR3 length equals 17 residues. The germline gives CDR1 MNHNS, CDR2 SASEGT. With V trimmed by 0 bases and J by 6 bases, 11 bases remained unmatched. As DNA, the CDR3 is TGTGCCAGCAGTGAAGCGAGGGGGAGACTAGCGGCAAAGACCCAGTACTTC. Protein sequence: CASSEARGRLAAKTQYF.

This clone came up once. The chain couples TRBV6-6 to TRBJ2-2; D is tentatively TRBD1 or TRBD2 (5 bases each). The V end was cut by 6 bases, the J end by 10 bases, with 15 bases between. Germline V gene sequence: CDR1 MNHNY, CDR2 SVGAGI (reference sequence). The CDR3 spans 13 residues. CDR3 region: CASSSIWGLELFF. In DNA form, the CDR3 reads TGTGCCAGCAGCTCCATCTGGGGGTTGGAGCTGTTTTTT.

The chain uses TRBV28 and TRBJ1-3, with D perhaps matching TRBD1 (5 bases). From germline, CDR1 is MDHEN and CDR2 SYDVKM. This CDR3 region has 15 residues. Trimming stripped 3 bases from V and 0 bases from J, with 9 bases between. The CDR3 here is CASSFRGNSGNTIYF. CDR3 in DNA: TGTGCCAGCAGTTTTAGGGGTAACTCTGGAAACACCATATATTTT.

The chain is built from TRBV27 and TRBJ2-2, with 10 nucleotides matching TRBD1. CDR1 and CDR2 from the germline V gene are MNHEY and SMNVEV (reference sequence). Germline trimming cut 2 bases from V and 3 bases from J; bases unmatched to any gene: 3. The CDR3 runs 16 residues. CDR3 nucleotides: TGTGCCAGCAGTTTAGAGGGACAGGGGTACACCGGGGAGCTGTTTTTT. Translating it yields CASSLEGQGYTGELFF.

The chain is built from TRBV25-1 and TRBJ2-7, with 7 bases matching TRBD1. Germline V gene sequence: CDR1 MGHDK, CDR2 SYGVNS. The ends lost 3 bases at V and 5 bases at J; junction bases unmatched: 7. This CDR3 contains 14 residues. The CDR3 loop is CASSEYDRVNEQYF. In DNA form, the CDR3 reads TGTGCCAGCAGTGAGTACGACAGGGTAAACGAGCAGTACTTC.

The CDR3: CASSVGDRAYF. The DNA for the CDR3 is TGTGCCAGCAGTGTAGGGGACAGGGCGTACTTC. The chain has TRBV6-1 and TRBJ2-5, with 9 bases matching TRBD1. The junction had 4 bases not matched to a gene; V was cut back by 4 bases and J by 13 bases. The CDR3 covers 11 residues. Germline V gene sequence: CDR1 MNHNS, CDR2 SASEGT.

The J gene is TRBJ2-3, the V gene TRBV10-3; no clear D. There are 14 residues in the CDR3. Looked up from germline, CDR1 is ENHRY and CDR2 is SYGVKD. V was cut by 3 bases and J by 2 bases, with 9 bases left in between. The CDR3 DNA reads TGTGCCATCAGTGAACTTGGCCCCACAGATACGCAGTATTTT. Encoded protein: CAISELGPTDTQYF.